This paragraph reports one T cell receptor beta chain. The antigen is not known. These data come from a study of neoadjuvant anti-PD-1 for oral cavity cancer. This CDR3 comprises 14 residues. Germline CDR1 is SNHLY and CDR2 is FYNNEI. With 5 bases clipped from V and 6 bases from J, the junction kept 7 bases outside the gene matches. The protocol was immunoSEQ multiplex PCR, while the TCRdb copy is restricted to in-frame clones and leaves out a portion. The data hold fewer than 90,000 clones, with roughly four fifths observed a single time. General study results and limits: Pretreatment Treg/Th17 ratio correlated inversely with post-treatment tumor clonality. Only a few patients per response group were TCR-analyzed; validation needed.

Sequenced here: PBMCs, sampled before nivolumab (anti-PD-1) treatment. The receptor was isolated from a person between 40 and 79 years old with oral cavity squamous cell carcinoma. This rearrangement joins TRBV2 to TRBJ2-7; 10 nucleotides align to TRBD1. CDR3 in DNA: TGTGCCAGCAGTACCGGGACAGGGGCAGGCGAGCAGTACTTC. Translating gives CASSTGTGAGEQYF.